Listed below are T cell receptor beta chains from one sample, sequenced in a study of cytomegalovirus exposure and HLA in healthy donors. Some clones are missing from TCRdb's copy, which holds only in-frame ones; the method was immunoSEQ multiplex PCR. The sample lists 200,000 to 250,000 clones; about three quarters were seen once. The sequenced sample consisted of PBMCs. The receptors come from a boy aged 5-17 years in good health and CMV-seronegative. The CDR3 runs from the conserved cysteine through the conserved F or W. Fields, in order: CDR3 DNA, CDR3 protein, D gene, J gene, CDR3 length, clone size, V gene. A D gene is named only where the DNA matches it firmly. Clone size is stated in some rows and not others, as once, few, many or a class when expanded.

CDR3nt: TGTGCCAGCAGTTACAGAGGTTGGGAGACCCAGTACTTC
CDR3aa: CASSYRGWETQYF
d_gene: .
j_gene: TRBJ2-5
len: 13
abundance: .
v_gene: TRBV6-5

CDR3nt: TGTGCCAGCAGTACGACAGGGGTACACACTGAAGCTTTCTTT
CDR3aa: CASSTTGVHTEAFF
d_gene: TRBD1
j_gene: TRBJ1-1
len: 14
abundance: few
v_gene: TRBV6-1

CDR3nt: TGTGCCAGCAGGTATTCCAAGGACAGGGGCAACCATGGCTACACCTTC
CDR3aa: CASRYSKDRGNHGYTF
d_gene: TRBD1
j_gene: TRBJ1-2
len: 16
abundance: .
v_gene: TRBV13

CDR3nt: TGTGCCAGCAGCCTTAACTCCGTGGACAGTCCACCGAAAGAAGCTTTCTTT
CDR3aa: CASSLNSVDSPPKEAFF
d_gene: .
j_gene: TRBJ1-1
len: 17
abundance: .
v_gene: TRBV14

CDR3nt: TGCACAGCAGGGGGACCCATGAACACTGAAGCTTTCTTT
CDR3aa: CTAGGPMNTEAFF
d_gene: TRBD1
j_gene: TRBJ1-1
len: 13
abundance: .
v_gene: TRBV29-1

CDR3nt: TGTGCCAGCAGCTTAGTAGCGGGAGGGCCTGGAAGGTCCTACGAGCAGTACTTC
CDR3aa: CASSLVAGGPGRSYEQYF
d_gene: TRBD2
j_gene: TRBJ2-7
len: 18
abundance: .
v_gene: TRBV11-3

CDR3nt: TGCGCCAGCAGACGGGACAGGCATAACGCTTTCTTT
CDR3aa: CASRRDRHNAFF
d_gene: TRBD1
j_gene: TRBJ1-1
len: 12
abundance: .
v_gene: TRBV10-2

CDR3nt: TGTGCCAGGGACGGGGGACAGGGAGACACCATATATTTT
CDR3aa: CARDGGQGDTIYF
d_gene: TRBD1
j_gene: TRBJ1-3
len: 13
abundance: few
v_gene: TRBV7-9

CDR3nt: TGTGCCTGGAGTTTAACAGCTAATCAGCCCCAGCATTTT
CDR3aa: CAWSLTANQPQHF
d_gene: .
j_gene: TRBJ1-5
len: 13
abundance: once
v_gene: TRBV30

CDR3nt: TGTGCCAGCAGCCCTACAGTGAATAATGGCTACACCTTC
CDR3aa: CASSPTVNNGYTF
d_gene: .
j_gene: TRBJ1-2
len: 13
abundance: .
v_gene: TRBV5-6

CDR3nt: TGTGCCAGCAGCTTGGGCGGGCGGGAGCAGTACTTC
CDR3aa: CASSLGGREQYF
d_gene: .
j_gene: TRBJ2-7
len: 12
abundance: .
v_gene: TRBV5-4

CDR3nt: TGTGCCACCAGCGACAGACTTTTCTCCTACGAGCAGTACTTC
CDR3aa: CATSDRLFSYEQYF
d_gene: .
j_gene: TRBJ2-7
len: 14
abundance: .
v_gene: TRBV15

CDR3nt: TGTGCCAGCAGCCTCCGCGGGGGACGGAATCAGCCCCAGCATTTT
CDR3aa: CASSLRGGRNQPQHF
d_gene: .
j_gene: TRBJ1-5
len: 15
abundance: .
v_gene: TRBV4-2

CDR3nt: TGTGCCCACGACCGGGACAGAGGACAGCCCCAGCATTTT
CDR3aa: CAHDRDRGQPQHF
d_gene: TRBD1
j_gene: TRBJ1-5
len: 13
abundance: .
v_gene: TRBV30

CDR3nt: TGTGCCAGCAGCTTAGTCGGGGAGATGAACACTGAAGCTTTCTTT
CDR3aa: CASSLVGEMNTEAFF
d_gene: .
j_gene: TRBJ1-1
len: 15
abundance: .
v_gene: TRBV7-2

CDR3nt: TGTGCCTGGAGTGTCCCGCGGGGCACAGATACGCAGTATTTT
CDR3aa: CAWSVPRGTDTQYF
d_gene: .
j_gene: TRBJ2-3
len: 14
abundance: .
v_gene: TRBV30

CDR3nt: TGTGCCAGCAGTTTTAGGCGGACTAATGAAAAACTGTTTTTT
CDR3aa: CASSFRRTNEKLFF
d_gene: .
j_gene: TRBJ1-4
len: 14
abundance: .
v_gene: TRBV6-5

CDR3nt: TGTGCCAGTAGTTTGAGTCCGCTCCAAGAGACCCAGTACTTC
CDR3aa: CASSLSPLQETQYF
d_gene: .
j_gene: TRBJ2-5
len: 14
abundance: .
v_gene: TRBV19

CDR3nt: TGCGCCAGCAGTGACTCCTCCGGGGAGCTGTTTTTT
CDR3aa: CASSDSSGELFF
d_gene: .
j_gene: TRBJ2-2
len: 12
abundance: few
v_gene: TRBV10-2

CDR3nt: TGTGCCAGCAGCTTAGGCGGTTCCACCGGGGAGCTGTTTTTT
CDR3aa: CASSLGGSTGELFF
d_gene: .
j_gene: TRBJ2-2
len: 14
abundance: few
v_gene: TRBV7-6

CDR3nt: TGTGCCAGCAGCTTTTCCAGGGTAGGGGGCTACACCTTC
CDR3aa: CASSFSRVGGYTF
d_gene: .
j_gene: TRBJ1-2
len: 13
abundance: .
v_gene: TRBV5-4

CDR3nt: TGCGCCAGCAGCCAAGCTGCAGGGTGGAACTACAATGAGCAGTTCTTC
CDR3aa: CASSQAAGWNYNEQFF
d_gene: .
j_gene: TRBJ2-1
len: 16
abundance: .
v_gene: TRBV4-1

CDR3nt: TGTGCCTGGATGAGACAGTTAGGGCCTGAAGCTTTCTTT
CDR3aa: CAWMRQLGPEAFF
d_gene: .
j_gene: TRBJ1-1
len: 13
abundance: .
v_gene: TRBV30

CDR3nt: TGTGCCAGCAGCTCCCTTGTCGCGGGGGGGACAGATACGCAGTATTTT
CDR3aa: CASSSLVAGGTDTQYF
d_gene: TRBD2
j_gene: TRBJ2-3
len: 16
abundance: few
v_gene: TRBV5-6

CDR3nt: TGTGCCAGTAGTATAGTCCCTCGACGAGGGTCACCCCTCCACTTT
CDR3aa: CASSIVPRRGSPLHF
d_gene: .
j_gene: TRBJ1-6
len: 15
abundance: .
v_gene: TRBV19

CDR3nt: TGTGCCAGCAGCTTTGGTTGGGGCAGCTCCCAAGAGACCCAGTACTTC
CDR3aa: CASSFGWGSSQETQYF
d_gene: .
j_gene: TRBJ2-5
len: 16
abundance: .
v_gene: TRBV5-4

CDR3nt: TGTGCCAGCAGTTCGTCGGGACAGGGGTTGACAGATACGCAGTATTTT
CDR3aa: CASSSSGQGLTDTQYF
d_gene: TRBD1
j_gene: TRBJ2-3
len: 16
abundance: .
v_gene: TRBV28

CDR3nt: TGTGCCACCCGGGAGGGTCCCCGGAGGAGCGGGGGGGCCGGGGTGAGTGAGCAGTTCTTC
CDR3aa: CATREGPRRSGGAGVSEQFF
d_gene: TRBD2
j_gene: TRBJ2-1
len: 20
abundance: .
v_gene: TRBV15

CDR3nt: TGTGCCAGCAGCTTGCTTTCAGGGCCCGATACGCAGTATTTT
CDR3aa: CASSLLSGPDTQYF
d_gene: .
j_gene: TRBJ2-3
len: 14
abundance: .
v_gene: TRBV5-5

CDR3nt: TGTGCCAGCAGTTCTCCCAATGAGCAGTTCTTC
CDR3aa: CASSSPNEQFF
d_gene: .
j_gene: TRBJ2-1
len: 11
abundance: .
v_gene: TRBV6-5

CDR3nt: TGCGCCACCCAAGTGACCGCACGGGTTTACAATGAGCAGTTCTTC
CDR3aa: CATQVTARVYNEQFF
d_gene: .
j_gene: TRBJ2-1
len: 15
abundance: .
v_gene: TRBV10-2

CDR3nt: TGTGCCTGGGGAGTAAGGAGTCCCTTTAGGGCTTTCTTT
CDR3aa: CAWGVRSPFRAFF
d_gene: .
j_gene: TRBJ1-1
len: 13
abundance: .
v_gene: TRBV30